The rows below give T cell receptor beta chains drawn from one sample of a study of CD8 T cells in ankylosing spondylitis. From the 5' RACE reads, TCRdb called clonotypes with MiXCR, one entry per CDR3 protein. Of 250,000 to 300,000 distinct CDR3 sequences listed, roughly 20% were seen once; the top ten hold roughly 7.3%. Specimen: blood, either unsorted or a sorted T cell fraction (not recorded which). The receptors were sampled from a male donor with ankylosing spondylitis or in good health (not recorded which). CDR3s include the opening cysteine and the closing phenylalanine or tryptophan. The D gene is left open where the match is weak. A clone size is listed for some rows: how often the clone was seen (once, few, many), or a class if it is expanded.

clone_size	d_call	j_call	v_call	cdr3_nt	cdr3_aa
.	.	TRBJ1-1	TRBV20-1	TGCAGTGGGGTTCGAATGAACACTGAAGCTTTCTTT	CSGVRMNTEAFF
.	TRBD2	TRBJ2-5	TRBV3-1	TGTGCCAGCAGCCCGGGGACTAGCGGGCGTCGACGGGAGACCCAGTACTTC	CASSPGTSGRRRETQYF
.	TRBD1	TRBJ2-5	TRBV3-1	TGTGCCAGCGGACAGGTTCAAGAGACCCAGTACTTC	CASGQVQETQYF
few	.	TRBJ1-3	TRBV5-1	TGCGCCAGCAGCTTGAAAGAGGGGCCTGGAAACACCATATATTTT	CASSLKEGPGNTIYF
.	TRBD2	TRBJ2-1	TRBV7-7	TGTGCCAGCAGCCCTCGGACTAGCGGGGAGCAGTTCTTC	CASSPRTSGEQFF
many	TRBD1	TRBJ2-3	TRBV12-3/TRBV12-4	TGTGCCAGCAGTTTAGGGACAGGGTACACAGATACGCAGTATTTT	CASSLGTGYTDTQYF
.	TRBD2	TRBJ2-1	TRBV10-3	TGTGCCATCAGACCCTCCGGGACTAGCGGGACGGACAATGAGCAGTTCTTC	CAIRPSGTSGTDNEQFF
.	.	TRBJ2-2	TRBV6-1	TGTGCCAGCAGCAGTGGGACGAAGGGAAACACCGGGGAGCTGTTTTTT	CASSSGTKGNTGELFF
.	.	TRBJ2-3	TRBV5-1	TGCGCCAGCAGCTCCGGGACCCAGACAGATACGCAGTATTTT	CASSSGTQTDTQYF
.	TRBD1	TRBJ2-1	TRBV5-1	TGCGCCAGCAGCTTGCAGACAGGGGGTAACAATGAGCAGTTCTTC	CASSLQTGGNNEQFF
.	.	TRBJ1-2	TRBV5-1	TGCGCCAGCAGCTTGGGCTTGGAGGTCTATGGCTACACCTTC	CASSLGLEVYGYTF
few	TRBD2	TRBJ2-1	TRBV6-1	TGTGCCAGCAGTGCAATAATAGCGGGAGCGGGAAATGAGCAGTTCTTC	CASSAIIAGAGNEQFF
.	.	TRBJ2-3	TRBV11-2	TGTGCCAGCAGCCCAGCCGGCGCACAAGATACGCAGTATTTT	CASSPAGAQDTQYF
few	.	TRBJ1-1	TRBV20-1	TGCAGTGCTAGAGATCTAGTAAACACTGAAGCTTTCTTT	CSARDLVNTEAFF
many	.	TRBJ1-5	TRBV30	TGTGCCTGGAGTGGGGGAAGCAATCAGCCCCAGCATTTT	CAWSGGSNQPQHF
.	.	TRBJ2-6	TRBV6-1	TGTGCCACCGATTCAAGCGGATACCATCAGAACTCTGGGGCCAACGTCCTGACTTTC	CATDSSGYHQNSGANVLTF
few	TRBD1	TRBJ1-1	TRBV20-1	TGCAGTGCTAGGGGACAGATGAACACTGAAGCTTTCTTT	CSARGQMNTEAFF
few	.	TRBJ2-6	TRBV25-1	TGTGCCAGCAGTGCCCGGACCGGGGCCAACGTCCTGACTTTC	CASSARTGANVLTF
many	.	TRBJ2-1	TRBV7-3	TGTGCCAGCAGCCAGGGACTCACTTTCCCTCTAAAGTTCTTC	CASSQGLTFPLKFF
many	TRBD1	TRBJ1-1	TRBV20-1	TGCAGTGCTAATCCCGGGACAGAGACTGAAGCTTTCTTT	CSANPGTETEAFF